What follows is one T cell receptor (beta chain) and its context. Antigen specificity is unknown. Orbital computed tomography, thyroid ultrasound, TRAb, serum thyroxine and clinical symptoms formed the basis of diagnosis. The authors isolated PBMCs from around 10 ml of fresh peripheral blood. From RNA, the CDR3 regions of TCR beta chains were amplified and sequenced. HTBI-primed first-round RT-PCR preceded second-round multiplex PCR. TCRdb itself ran the multiplex PCR reads through MiXCR, one entry per CDR3 protein. The repertoire holds 600,000 to 650,000 distinct CDR3 sequences, with about 24% as singletons. The CDR3 consists of 12 residues. With 6 bases removed from V and 6 bases from J, the gap between germline ends came to 11 bases. This record comes from a study of Graves' ophthalmopathy and Graves' hyperthyroidism. Overall study: Peripheral blood was gathered at the point of initial diagnosis, before any treatment started.

Study outcomes and limitations: Clonotypes were expanded in thyroid at above 0.001 frequency, and most also appeared in blood.

The source of this sequence is a woman aged 18-30 years with stable Graves' hyperthyroidism. Some clones in this sample may be carry-over from other donors' samples. Sequenced input: peripheral blood. The chain employs TRBV12-3 or TRBV12-4 and TRBJ1-1; D possibly corresponds to TRBD1 (5 bases). Written as DNA, the CDR3 is TGTGCCAGCAGGGGGCGTTCGGCTGAAGCTTTCTTT. Residues: CASRGRSAEAFF.